This TCR beta chain was retrieved from a study of cytomegalovirus exposure and HLA in healthy donors. Notes on the study in general: As a later analysis showed, a missense DCLRE1C variant was linked to trimming of TCR beta V- and J-genes. Data from an earlier analysis indicated that most TCR beta V segments were productive either about 90% or about 30% of the time. Analysis performed later found over 15,000 TCR beta sequences associated with HLA alleles at 0.05 false discovery rate. Fewer N-insertions than the 666-donor mean were reportedly shown by an Asian-associated ancestry cluster in a later analysis.

After removal of 6 bases from V and 3 bases from J, the junction contained 23 bases not matched to a gene. This CDR3 region has 19 residues. The germline CDR1 and CDR2 sequences are SGHDT and YYEEEE. Comments on this clone: No antigen is known for it.

The PCR made use of 60 Vbeta and 13 Jbeta primers. Assay: immunoSEQ multiplex PCR; the TCRdb copy retains only in-frame clones and omits some. The sample yields some 66,000 clones, approximately 78% seen once. This chain uses TRBV5-6 with TRBJ2-7; TRBD2 matches 8 bases. This TCR was recovered from a man aged 35-49 years in good health and CMV-seronegative. Sequencing was done on a sample of PBMCs. This chain's CDR3 is CASIGRASGGTLLVYEQYF. CDR3 in DNA: TGTGCCAGCATCGGACGGGCGAGCGGGGGAACCCTTCTAGTCTACGAGCAGTACTTC. Supplemented by reference TRBV5-6 and TRBJ2-7, the full variable domain reads DAGVTQSPTHLIKTRGQQVTLRCSPKSGHDTVSWYQQALGQGPQFIFQYYEEEERQRGNFPDRFSGHQFPNYSSELNVNALLLGDSALYLCASIGRASGGTLLVYEQYFGPGTRLTVT.